This TCR beta chain was identified during a study of OX40 agonist ivuxolimab in advanced cancers. Study in general: Dose-escalation cases comprised hepatocellular carcinoma, melanoma, renal cell or head and neck cancer.

V was clipped by 4 bases and J by 1 base, with 14 bases between them. The CDR3 is 16 residues long. The germline gives CDR1 LNHDA, CDR2 SQIVND (reference sequence). Generated by immunoSEQ multiplex PCR, the TCRdb table keeps only in-frame clones and is missing some. The table records 60,000 to 85,000 clones, roughly 83% of them present only once. This clone has only one observation. The sequencing used CD4+ or CD8+ T cells sorted from blood, collected in a trial of the OX40 agonist ivuxolimab. The chain carries TRBV19 and TRBJ1-5; D ambiguous. The clonotype originates from an adult with an advanced solid tumor such as melanoma, head and neck, liver or kidney cancer. The CDR3 reads CASSKEGILSNQPQHF. In nucleotides, the CDR3 is TGTGCCAGTAGTAAAGAGGGAATTTTAAGCAATCAGCCCCAGCATTTT.